This T cell receptor (beta chain) came from a study of T cells in women clearing cervical HPV infection. Study outcomes and limitations: Combining TCR richness with V gene abundances gave 0.65 to 0.85 AUC.

Points on this clone: Its antigen is not known. The read ends 3 residues before the CDR3 terminus; that terminus is restored from the germline J gene.

Profiling relied on immunoSEQ multiplex PCR, and the TCRdb table lists in-frame clones only, not all of them. The sample has 30,000 or so clones. The CDR3 loop spans 13 amino acids. V was clipped by 3 bases and J by 8 bases, with 10 bases between them. CDR1 is SEHNR, CDR2 FQNEAQ, per germline (reference sequence). The TCR comes from a woman aged 18-70 years with a cervical HPV16 infection that either progressed to CIN3+ or cleared (not recorded which). The rearrangement links TRBV7-9 to TRBJ1-4; the D gene is possibly TRBD1 (6 bases). The sample was blood buffy coat. This chain's CDR3 is CASSLGTYEKLFF. The DNA read from the CDR3 is TGTGCCAGCAGCTTGGGGACATACGAAAAA.